A single sample is the source of the 10 T cell receptor beta chains below, sequenced in a study of cytomegalovirus exposure and HLA in healthy donors. In the PCR, 60 Vbeta and 13 Jbeta primers were used. TCRdb keeps only in-frame clones here, not all; method: immunoSEQ multiplex PCR. The sample shows 100,000 to 150,000 clones, about 83% of them seen only once. Sequences were obtained from PBMCs. The receptors shown here come from a middle-aged woman in good health and CMV-seropositive.

The chain employs TRBV30 and TRBJ2-5; 9 nucleotides align to TRBD2. CDR1 is GTSNPN and CDR2 is SVGIG in the germline V gene (reference sequence). The CDR3 is made up of 16 amino acids. V was pared by 1 base and J by 4 bases, with 10 bases of the junction left unmatched. The CDR3 bases are TGTGCCTGGAGTGCGGCGGGAGGGGTGTTTAGAGAGACCCAGTACTTC. The encoded protein is CAWSAAGGVFRETQYF. Supplemented by reference TRBV30 and TRBJ2-5, the full variable domain reads SQTIHQWPATLVQPVGSPLSLECTVEGTSNPNLYWYRQAAGRGLQLLFYSVGIGQISSEVPQNLSASRPQDRQFILSSKKLLLSDSGFYLCAWSAAGGVFRETQYFGPGTRLLVL.

V is TRBV28 and J is TRBJ1-2, with TRBD1 matching 7 bases. V lost 8 bases to trimming and J lost 4 bases; unmatched junction nucleotides: 7. The V gene's germline CDR1 is MDHEN and CDR2 SYDVKM. The CDR3 runs to 13 residues. The chain's CDR3 is CASQSAGGYGYTF. CDR3 DNA: TGTGCCAGCCAGTCCGCAGGGGGCTATGGCTACACCTTC.

V is TRBV6-5 and J is TRBJ1-2, with TRBD1 matching over 12 bases. V lost 8 bases and J lost 8; bases outside the gene matches: 12. The V gene's germline CDR1 is MNHEY and CDR2 SVGAGI. The CDR3 totals 15 residues. The chain's CDR3 is CASVADGTGGNGYTF. The DNA of the CDR3 is TGTGCCAGCGTAGCGGATGGGACAGGGGGCAACGGCTACACCTTC.

The chain links TRBV29-1 to TRBJ2-1; TRBD2 matches 13 bases. This CDR3 has 15 residues. With 0 bases clipped from V and 5 bases from J, the junction kept 1 base outside the gene matches. Per germline, CDR1 SQVTM and CDR2 ANQGSEA. The CDR3 DNA reads as TGCAGCGTTGAAGAAACTAGCGGGAGGGACAATGAGCAGTTCTTC. This translates into CSVEETSGRDNEQFF.

This chain links TRBV10-3 with TRBJ2-7, with 10 bases that match TRBD1. The J segment lost 6 bases and the V segment lost 3 bases, leaving 8 bases of the junction unmatched. The germline V gene encodes CDR1 ENHRY and CDR2 SYGVKD. The CDR3 length is 15 residues. CDR3 protein: CAISDPGTGVREQYF. CDR3 coding DNA: TGTGCCATCAGTGATCCCGGGACAGGGGTCCGCGAGCAGTACTTC.

The chain has TRBV10-3 and TRBJ2-2; 13 bases are a match to TRBD2. The CDR3 sequence is 16 residues long. The V gene's germline CDR1 is ENHRY and CDR2 SYGVKD. The junction had 1 base not matched to a gene; V was cut back by 4 bases and J by 2 bases. CDR3 in DNA: TGTGCCATCAGTGCGGGACTAGCGGGAAACACCGGGGAGCTGTTTTTT. Protein: CAISAGLAGNTGELFF.

The chain joins TRBV11-3 to TRBJ2-5; perhaps TRBD1 as D (6 bases). CDR3 length: 16 amino acids. Germline V gene data show CDR1 as SGHNT and CDR2 as YENEEA. Trimming shortened V by 5 bases and J by 2 bases, and 18 bases separated the two germline ends. CDR3 sequence (DNA): TGTGCCAGCAGCACCCTATGGGGGCGGTCTCAAGAGACCCAGTACTTC. Its translation is CASSTLWGRSQETQYF.

The chain is built from TRBV28 and TRBJ2-3; D uncertain. Germline V CDR1 and CDR2: MDHEN, SYDVKM. The CDR3 loop spans 11 amino acids. V was trimmed by 3 bases and J by 8 bases, leaving 6 bases between them. CDR3 amino acids: CASSFFVTQYF. Written as DNA, the CDR3 is TGTGCCAGCAGTTTTTTCGTTACGCAGTATTTT. The full variable domain, with the rest looked up from reference TRBV28 and TRBJ2-3, is DVKVTQSSRYLVKRTGEKVFLECVQDMDHENMFWYRQDPGLGLRLIYFSYDVKMKEKGDIPEGYSVSREKKERFSLILESASTNQTSMYLCASSFFVTQYFGPGTRLTVL.

The chain recombines TRBV27 with TRBJ2-5; TRBD2 matches 9 bases. This CDR3 is 15 amino acids long. V lost 9 bases, J lost 1 base, and 9 bases stayed unmatched. The germline CDR1 and CDR2 sequences are MNHEY and SMNVEV (reference sequence). CDR3 coding DNA: TGTGCCAGTTTGGGCCTAGCGGGATCCCAAGAGACCCAGTACTTC. It translates to CASLGLAGSQETQYF.

V and J are TRBV5-8 and TRBJ1-2; 9 bases match TRBD1. The V segment lost 2 bases and the J segment 3 bases; nucleotides outside the gene matches: 5. CDR1 and CDR2 (germline): SGHTS, YDEGEE. CDR3 length: 15 residues. The CDR3 nucleotides read TGTGCCAGCAGCTTTAGCACAGGGGGCGACTATGGCTACACCTTC. It is translated as CASSFSTGGDYGYTF.